This TCR beta chain is drawn from a study of blood T cells in healthy people across ages. Study-wide points: The long-lived group displayed more naive CD4+ cells, plus higher diversity, than the aged donors did.

PBMCs numbering at least 7 million were isolated per sample. A sample-barcoded 5' primer and a J-beta primer mix were used in a second PCR of about 6 to 11 cycles. Via MiXCR, TCRdb re-called the 5' RACE reads, giving one row per CDR3 protein. This sample yields about 800,000 distinct CDR3 sequences, of which approximately 25% are seen a single time; around 3.6% belongs to the top ten. With respect to this clonotype: What it binds is unknown.

This CDR3 is 15 amino acids long. Germline CDR1 is LGHDT and CDR2 is YNNKEL (reference sequence). The V gene lost 1 base and the J gene lost 6 bases, with 15 bases spanning the gap. This same sample was also taken into another study, of T cells of mothers and their children. That source notes: The sample comes from nine or ten healthy Caucasian donors: mothers and children. The study found slightly higher but non-significant overlap in related versus unrelated mother-child pairs.

The specimen sequenced was blood. The chain combines TRBV3-1 with TRBJ1-2; D call uncertain. The receptor was derived from a boy aged 5 to 17 in good health. Here the CDR3 reads CASSQVSGIHHGYTF. The CDR3 DNA sequence: TGTGCCAGCAGCCAAGTGTCGGGAATTCACCATGGCTACACCTTC.